Many counts were recorded for the clone carrying this T cell receptor beta chain. Its antigen is as yet unknown. Molecular barcoding with unique molecular identifiers was used for the TCRbeta library. Each CDR3 protein is one row after TCRdb ran MiXCR on the PCR reads. The data hold about 300,000 distinct CDR3 sequences, with around 10% observed a single time. The data are from a study of T-cell reconstitution after alpha-beta-depleted transplantation in children. General study results and limits: Newly made T cells mostly supplied T-cell counts and diversity one year after transplant.

CDR3 length: 16 amino acids. V gave up 6 bases and J gave up 4 bases; unmatched junction bases: 4. Germline loops: CDR1 MDHEN, CDR2 SYDVKM. Sample: PBMCs, taken before TCRalphabeta/CD19-depleted stem cell transplant. The chain carries TRBV28 and TRBJ2-1; 15 nucleotides agree with TRBD2. The receptor was isolated from a boy in the first two years of life with acute myeloid leukemia, due to receive a stem cell transplant. CDR3 in amino acids: CASRGTSGRRYNEQFF. For the CDR3, the DNA is TGTGCCAGCAGGGGGACTAGCGGGAGGAGGTACAATGAGCAGTTCTTC.